These 10 T cell receptor beta chains came from one sample sequenced in a study of T cell repertoires in cytomegalovirus infection. The antigens for these receptors are not known. MiXCR was run by TCRdb on the reads, yielding one entry per CDR3 protein. The profile shows about 900,000 distinct CDR3 sequences, roughly 31% of them singletons. Here the sequenced sample was cultured CD8+ T cells from PBMCs, taken from culture after CMV antigen stimulation. Receptors originate from a human donor in good health (CMV status not recorded). Some clones in this sample may be carry-over from other donors' samples.

This clonotype came up a few times. The V call is TRBV4-3, the J call TRBJ1-6; no clear D. Trimming cost V 2 bases and J 0 bases, with 11 bases left between them. Germline V gives CDR1 LGHNA, CDR2 YSLEER. The CDR3 totals 17 residues. The DNA of the CDR3 is TGCGCCAGCAGCCAAAGGTCGGTGAGCTCCTATAATTCACCCCTCCACTTT. This sequence encodes CASSQRSVSSYNSPLHF.

Notes on this clonotype: It is likely a read error, because the conserved phenylalanine at the end of the CDR3 is missing. This chain joins TRBV2 and TRBJ2-3, with 9 bases matching TRBD1. CDR3 length: 14 amino acids. The germline gives CDR1 SNHLY, CDR2 FYNNEI. J was trimmed by 5 bases and V by 6 bases; bases with no gene match: 6. The CDR3 reads CASSHGQGIDTQYL. The CDR3 DNA sequence: TGTGCCAGCAGCCACGGACAGGGGATAGATACGCAGTATCTT.

This clonotype was seen more than once but under ten times. The CDR3: CASSLALDRGSYGYTF. The CDR3 DNA is TGTGCCAGCAGCTTAGCGCTAGACAGAGGATCCTATGGCTACACCTTC. V usage is TRBV7-6 and J usage is TRBJ1-2; D may be TRBD1 (5 bases). The CDR3 spans 16 residues. V was trimmed by 0 bases and J by 4 bases, leaving 15 bases between them. Germline V CDR1 and CDR2: SGHVS, FNYEAQ.

The table lists this clonotype with many counts. V is TRBV7-2 and J is TRBJ2-6, with a weak D call TRBD1 (5 bases). The CDR3 sequence is 18 residues long. Germline assignment: CDR1 SGHTA and CDR2 FQGNSA. The ends were cut back, 2 bases at V and 2 bases at J, with 16 bases in the middle. DNA for the CDR3: TGTGCCAGCAGCTTAAATCGACAGCTCACTACTGGGGCCAACGTCCTGACTTTC. It translates to CASSLNRQLTTGANVLTF.

V gene TRBV18 combines with J gene TRBJ1-1; D remains unclear. Germline V CDR1 and CDR2: KGHSH, LQKENI. This CDR3 comprises 15 residues. The V end was cut by 3 bases, the J end by 1 base, with 12 bases between. CDR3 bases: TGTGCCAGCTCACCCCCGCCAGCTACGAACACTGAAGCTTTCTTT. Protein sequence: CASSPPPATNTEAFF.

The chain recombines TRBV4-1 with TRBJ1-2, with D maybe TRBD1 (6 bases). The germline V and J ends were trimmed by 3 bases and 0 bases, with 11 bases remaining between them. CDR3 length: 15 amino acids. CDR1 is MGHRA, CDR2 YSYEKL, per germline. CDR3 bases: TGCGCCAGCAGCCAGGCGGGACACCCTAACTATGGCTACACCTTC. This translates into CASSQAGHPNYGYTF.

The chain combines TRBV3-1 with TRBJ2-1; 8 nucleotides align to TRBD2. There are 16 residues in the CDR3. V shed 1 base, J shed 2 bases, and the junction held 4 bases outside the gene matches. CDR1 LGHDT and CDR2 YNNKEL come from the germline V gene (reference sequence). CDR3 sequence reads: CASSQVSGGAYNEQFF. The CDR3 nucleotides read TGTGCCAGCAGCCAAGTATCGGGGGGGGCCTACAATGAGCAGTTCTTC.

This clonotype was found once. The chain uses TRBV20-1 and TRBJ2-3; D is ambiguous. V dropped 3 bases and J dropped 3 bases, with 10 bases sitting between them. Germline loops: CDR1 DFQATT, CDR2 SNEGSKA (reference sequence). The CDR3 extends over 13 amino acids. The CDR3 protein is CSARVFGTDTQYF. DNA of the CDR3: TGCAGTGCTAGGGTGTTCGGAACAGATACGCAGTATTTT.

This chain joins TRBV7-2 and TRBJ1-1; D not certain. This CDR3 is built from 15 residues. Germline CDR1 and CDR2: SGHTA and FQGNSA. V was pared by 4 bases and J by 0 bases, with 12 bases between. DNA for the CDR3: TGTGCCAGCAGCTACCGCGAGGCGGTGAACACTGAAGCTTTCTTT. Amino acid sequence: CASSYREAVNTEAFF.

This clonotype was counted a few times. The chain combines TRBV6-5 with TRBJ1-4, with D tentatively TRBD1 (5 bases). Germline V CDR1 and CDR2: MNHEY, SVGAGI. There are 14 residues in the CDR3. Deletions cut 0 bases from V and 8 bases from J, with 10 bases between. The CDR3 bases are TGTGCCAGCAGTTACTCGACAGATATAGAAAAACTGTTTTTT. As protein: CASSYSTDIEKLFF.